This TCR beta chain came from a study of blood T cells in healthy people across ages. Overall study findings and caveats: Strong correlation existed between TCR beta diversity and naive T cell percentage.

Per germline, CDR1 DFQATT and CDR2 SNEGSKA (reference sequence). V lost 2 bases and J lost 2, with 11 bases in between. CDR3 length: 14 residues. Comment on this clonotype: The antigen is unknown.

Next came a second PCR, run for about 6 to 11 cycles, which used a sample-barcoded 5' primer along with a J-beta primer mix. A single record per CDR3 protein comes from TCRdb applying MiXCR to the 5' RACE reads. The sample yields about 690,000 distinct CDR3 sequences, less than 45% seen once. Sequences were obtained from blood. The rearrangement links TRBV20-1 to TRBJ2-3, with D perhaps matching TRBD2 (6 bases). This clonotype originated in a man at least 80 years old in good health. The CDR3 DNA sequence: TGCAGTGCTAGAAGGGGAGGCTTCACAGATACGCAGTATTTT. Residues: CSARRGGFTDTQYF.